Presented here are 14 T cell receptor beta chains from one specimen sequenced in a study of blood T cell repertoires in COVID-19. Using immunoSEQ multiplex PCR, the repertoire was profiled, and TCRdb retains in-frame clones only, with some absent. The sample contains more than 110,000 clones, approximately 87% of which appear only once. The source material was peripheral blood. The receptor set was obtained from a human donor in a cohort sampled during active COVID-19.

This clone was counted a single time. The chain uses TRBV30 and TRBJ2-2; possibly TRBD2 for D (6 bases). The CDR3 spans 12 residues. Germline CDR1 GTSNPN, CDR2 SVGIG (reference sequence). V was trimmed by 4 bases and J by 5 bases, leaving 8 bases between them. The CDR3 region is CAWTGRTGELFF. The CDR3 DNA is TGTGCCTGGACTGGGAGGACCGGGGAGCTGTTTTTT.

The chain has TRBV6-1 and TRBJ2-7; D not certain. V lost 3 bases to trimming and J lost 4 bases, with 16 bases between them. The germline V gene encodes CDR1 MNHNS and CDR2 SASEGT. The CDR3 covers 15 residues. In DNA form, the CDR3 reads TGTGCCAGCAGTGACCGAAAGTTGGCTTCATACGAGCAGTACGTC. This translates into CASSDRKLASYEQYV.

This clone was detected ten times or more. V gene TRBV18 combines with J gene TRBJ2-2, with TRBD2 matching 13 bases. Germline CDR1 reads KGHSH; CDR2 reads LQKENI. With V trimmed by 10 bases and J by 6 bases, 5 bases remained unmatched. The CDR3 is 14 residues long. The CDR3, as DNA: TGTGCCATCCGGACTAGCGGGAGAGCCGGGGAGCTGTTTTTT. It codes for CAIRTSGRAGELFF. Variable domain in full (rest from reference TRBV18 and TRBJ2-2): NAGVMQNPRHLVRRRGQEARLRCSPMKGHSHVYWYRQLPEEGLKFMVYLQKENIIDESGMPKERFSAEFPKEGPSILRIQQVVRGDSAAYFCAIRTSGRAGELFFGEGSRLTVL.

The gene calls are TRBV6-2 or TRBV6-3 and TRBJ2-6; 9 positions match TRBD2. The length of the CDR3 is 18 residues. The germline CDR1 and CDR2 sequences are MNHEY and SVGEGT. Trimming cost V 5 bases and J 0 bases; bases outside gene matches: 8. CDR3 sequence: CASSPLPSGASGANVLTF. The CDR3 DNA follows: TGTGCCAGCAGTCCACTACCTAGCGGGGCCTCTGGGGCCAACGTCCTGACTTTC.

V gene TRBV18 combines with J gene TRBJ2-1; D perhaps matches TRBD1 (5 bases). The V gene lost 0 bases and the J gene lost 3 bases, with 9 bases spanning the gap. Germline V gene sequence: CDR1 KGHSH, CDR2 LQKENI. This CDR3 is 15 amino acids long. The chain's CDR3 is CASSPPPGRYNEQFF. CDR3 nucleotide sequence: TGTGCCAGCTCACCACCCCCAGGGCGCTACAATGAGCAGTTCTTC.

This clone has just a few counts. The chain is built from TRBV6-5 and TRBJ1-1; no clear D gene. CDR1 and CDR2 (germline): MNHEY, SVGAGI. V lost 11 bases to trimming and J lost 1 base, with 11 bases between them. The CDR3 sequence is 12 residues long. CDR3: CAGEEANTEAFF. The CDR3 coding sequence is TGTGCCGGGGAGGAGGCGAACACTGAAGCTTTCTTT.

The J gene is TRBJ1-1, the V gene TRBV5-4, with 7 bases fitting TRBD1. Germline CDR1 SGHNT, CDR2 YYREEE (reference sequence). V gave up 3 bases and J gave up 3 bases; unmatched junction bases: 5. CDR3 length equals 14 residues. The DNA of the CDR3 is TGTGCCAGCAGCTCATCAGGGGGTTACACTGAAGCTTTCTTT. This codes for CASSSSGGYTEAFF.

The V gene is TRBV19, the J gene TRBJ2-7; 7 nucleotides line up with TRBD2. Germline-derived CDR1 and CDR2 are LNHDA and SQIVND (reference sequence). CDR3 length: 14 residues. V lost 6 bases and J lost 2; bases outside the gene matches: 7. CDR3 protein: CASSPRAGTYEQYV. Here the CDR3 DNA reads TGTGCCAGTAGCCCCCGAGCGGGAACCTACGAGCAGTACGTC.

V usage is TRBV11-2 and J usage is TRBJ2-3, with D uncertain. V was cut by 5 bases and J by 2 bases, with 20 bases left in between. The CDR3 is 17 amino acids. Germline CDR1 and CDR2: SGHAT and FQNNGV. CDR3 sequence: CASSLHMGGGDTDTQYF. The CDR3 nucleotides read TGTGCCAGCAGCCTTCACATGGGTGGCGGAGACACAGATACGCAGTATTTT.

This sequence joins TRBV6-1 and TRBJ1-1; D is unresolved. The CDR3 covers 12 residues. The V and J ends lost 0 bases and 8 bases respectively, with 7 bases between them. Germline-derived CDR1 and CDR2 are MNHNS and SASEGT. CDR3 nucleotides: TGTGCCAGCAGTGAAGCCTGGGCAGAAGCTTTCTTT. It specifies CASSEAWAEAFF.

This clone occurred once. The CDR3 nucleotides read TGTGCCAGCAGCCCAAGGGGAGGGGAGTCCAGAGCTTTCTTT. This gives the protein CASSPRGGESRAFF. The chain recombines TRBV5-6 with TRBJ1-1, with D tentatively TRBD1 (5 bases). CDR3 length equals 14 residues. Germline CDR1 reads SGHDT; CDR2 reads YYEEEE. V was clipped by 4 bases and J by 10 bases, with 20 bases between them.

The genes are TRBV19 and TRBJ1-2; TRBD1 aligns across 7 bases. Looked up from germline, CDR1 is LNHDA and CDR2 is SQIVND (reference sequence). Trimming removed 4 bases from V and 4 bases from J; junction bases left unmatched: 9. The CDR3 runs to 15 residues. CDR3 nucleotide sequence: TGTGCCAGTAGTACTAACCGACAGGGCCTCTATGGCTACACCTTC. This gives the protein CASSTNRQGLYGYTF.

J is TRBJ1-2 and V is TRBV19; D ambiguous. V was clipped by 7 bases and J by 4 bases, with 16 bases between them. Germline-derived CDR1 and CDR2 are LNHDA and SQIVND (reference sequence). The CDR3 runs 14 residues. The CDR3 nucleotides are TGTGCCAGTACCTACGGGGAGGGTTCCTATGGCTACACCTTC. Translation gives CASTYGEGSYGYTF.

The rearrangement links TRBV7-2 to TRBJ2-5, with 7 bases fitting TRBD1. The CDR3 extends over 15 amino acids. Per germline, CDR1 SGHTA and CDR2 FQGNSA. The J segment lost 1 base and the V segment lost 3 bases, leaving 5 bases of the junction unmatched. CDR3 residues: CASSFGTDPQETQYF. In DNA form, the CDR3 reads TGTGCCAGCAGCTTTGGGACAGATCCCCAAGAGACCCAGTACTTC.